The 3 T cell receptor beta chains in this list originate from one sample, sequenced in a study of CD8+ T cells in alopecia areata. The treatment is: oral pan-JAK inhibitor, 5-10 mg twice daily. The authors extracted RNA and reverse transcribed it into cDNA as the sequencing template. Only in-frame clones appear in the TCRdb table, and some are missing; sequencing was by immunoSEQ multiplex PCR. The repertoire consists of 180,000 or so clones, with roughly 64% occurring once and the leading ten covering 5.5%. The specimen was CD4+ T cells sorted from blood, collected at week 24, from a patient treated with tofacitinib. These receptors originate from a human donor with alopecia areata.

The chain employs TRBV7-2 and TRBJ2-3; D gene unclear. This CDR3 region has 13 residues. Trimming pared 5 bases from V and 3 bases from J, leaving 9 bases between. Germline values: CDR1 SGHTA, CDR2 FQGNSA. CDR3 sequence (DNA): TGTGCCAGCAGCCGGCGAAGGACAGATACGCAGTATTTT. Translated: CASSRRRTDTQYF.

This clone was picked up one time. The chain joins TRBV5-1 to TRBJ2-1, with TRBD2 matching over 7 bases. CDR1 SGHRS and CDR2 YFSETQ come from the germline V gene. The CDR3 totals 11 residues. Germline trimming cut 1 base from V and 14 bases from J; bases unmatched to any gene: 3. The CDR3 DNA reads TGCGCCAGCAGCTTGCGGGAGGTCGAGTTCTTC. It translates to CASSLREVEFF. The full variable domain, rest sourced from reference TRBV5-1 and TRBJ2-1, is KAGVTQTPRYLIKTRGQQVTLSCSPISGHRSVSWYQQTPGQGLQFLFEYFSETQRNKGNFPGRFSGRQFSNSRSEMNVSTLELGDSALYLCASSLREVEFFGPGTRLTVL.

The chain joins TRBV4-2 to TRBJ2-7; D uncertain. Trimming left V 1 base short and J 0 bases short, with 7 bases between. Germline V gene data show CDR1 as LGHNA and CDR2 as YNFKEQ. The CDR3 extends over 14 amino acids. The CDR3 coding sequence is TGTGCCAGCAGCCAAGGTAGGGACTCCTACGAGCAGTACTTC. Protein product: CASSQGRDSYEQYF.